Following are 30 T cell receptor beta chains from one sample sequenced in a study of early T cells in non-severe SARS-CoV-2 infection. TCRdb processed the 5' RACE reads anew with MiXCR; each CDR3 protein has one entry. The sample has some 60,000 distinct CDR3 sequences, 8.5% to 9.5% seen once. The sequencing input was whole blood. The source is an adult who was a healthcare worker with PCR-confirmed SARS-CoV-2 infection or an uninfected control (not recorded which).

A few counts support this clonotype. The J gene is TRBJ2-7, the V gene TRBV27; 14 bases agree with TRBD2. Germline V gene data show CDR1 as MNHEY and CDR2 as SMNVEV (reference sequence). V lost 4 bases to trimming and J lost 0 bases; unmatched junction nucleotides: 14. This CDR3 comprises 20 residues. The CDR3: CASSSSTRLAGGHSSYEQYV. The CDR3 coding sequence is TGTGCCAGCAGTTCAAGCACCCGACTAGCGGGGGGGCATTCCTCCTACGAGCAGTACGTC.

This clonotype was seen more than once but under ten times. The J gene is TRBJ1-1, the V gene TRBV30; maybe TRBD1 (5 bases). Germline CDR1 reads GTSNPN; CDR2 reads SVGIG (reference sequence). V lost 8 bases and J 6 bases, leaving 19 bases between the germline ends. The CDR3 runs 13 residues. CDR3 bases: TGTGCCGTCCAAGGGACGTTATTAGCTGAAGCTTTCTTT. Protein: CAVQGTLLAEAFF.

This clonotype was picked up a small number of times. This CDR3 reads CASSHGQGKETQYF. The DNA of the CDR3 is TGTGCCAGCAGTCACGGACAGGGGAAAGAGACCCAGTACTTC. V usage is TRBV6-5 and J usage is TRBJ2-5, with 9 positions matching TRBD1. The V and J ends lost 5 bases and 3 bases, in that order; junction bases with no gene match: 4. The V gene's germline CDR1 is MNHEY and CDR2 SVGAGI. The CDR3 contains 14 residues.

This clonotype has just a few counts. V is TRBV4-1 and J is TRBJ2-1; no clear D. CDR1 and CDR2 from the germline V gene are MGHRA and YSYEKL. The CDR3 extends over 15 amino acids. The V gene lost 4 bases and the J gene lost 2 bases, with 12 bases spanning the gap. The CDR3 loop is CASSRNSITYNEQFF. The DNA of the CDR3 is TGCGCCAGCAGCCGGAATAGCATCACCTACAATGAGCAGTTCTTC.

In this sample, this clonotype turned up a few times. The gene calls are TRBV13 and TRBJ1-6, with a possible D match to TRBD1 (6 bases). Germline V gene sequence: CDR1 PRHDT, CDR2 FYEKMQ (reference sequence). V was cut by 4 bases and J by 0 bases, with 10 bases left in between. The CDR3 is made up of 16 amino acids. CDR3 protein: CASSSQDSSYNSPLHF. The CDR3 DNA is TGTGCCAGCAGCTCCCAGGACAGCTCCTATAATTCACCCCTCCACTTT.

The chain has TRBV30 and TRBJ1-3; D not resolved. CDR1 and CDR2 from the germline V gene are GTSNPN and SVGIG (reference sequence). V was trimmed by 1 base and J by 0 bases, leaving 1 base between them. The CDR3 extends over 12 amino acids. The CDR3 loop is CAWSASGNTIYF. In DNA, the CDR3 is TGTGCCTGGAGTGCCTCTGGAAACACCATATATTTT.

In its sample, this clonotype was seen a few times. This chain uses TRBV20-1 with TRBJ1-1; D is uncertain. V dropped 1 base and J dropped 1 base, with 13 bases sitting between them. From germline, CDR1 is DFQATT and CDR2 SNEGSKA (reference sequence). The CDR3 has 15 amino acids. CDR3 residues: CSARGRIIENTEAFF. The CDR3 DNA reads as TGCAGTGCTAGAGGCCGGATAATCGAGAACACTGAAGCTTTCTTT.

This clonotype was seen at least ten times. The V call is TRBV23-1, the J call TRBJ2-7; D tentatively reads TRBD1 or TRBD2 (5 bases each). TRBV23-1 is placed among ORFs of uncertain function. V shed 2 bases and J shed 5 bases, with 19 bases lying between them. This CDR3 has 16 residues. The CDR3 DNA sequence: TGCGCCAGCAGTCAAAAGACGGGGCGCTTCCCGAACGAGCAGTACGTC. This codes for CASSQKTGRFPNEQYV.

There are many counts of this clonotype. CDR3 nucleotide sequence: TGTGCCAGCAGCACCCGACCCAGCGGGGGGGCCGTCGCAGATACGCAGTATTTT. It specifies CASSTRPSGGAVADTQYF. The chain employs TRBV7-8 and TRBJ2-3, with TRBD2 matching 10 bases. In germline, CDR1 is SGHVS, CDR2 FQNEAQ. The ends lost 5 bases at V and 4 bases at J; junction bases unmatched: 15. CDR3 length: 18 residues. The entire variable domain, with the rest obtained from reference TRBV7-8 and TRBJ2-3, is as follows: GAGVSQSPRYKVAKRGQDVALRCDPISGHVSLFWYQQALGQGPEFLTYFQNEAQLDKSGLPSDRFFAERPEGSVSTLKIQRTQQEDSAVYLCASSTRPSGGAVADTQYFGPGTRLTVL.

The V call is TRBV2, the J call TRBJ2-5; TRBD2 agrees at 7 bases. The V segment lost 6 bases and the J segment 2 bases; nucleotides outside the gene matches: 12. Looked up from germline, CDR1 is SNHLY and CDR2 is FYNNEI. The CDR3 has 16 amino acids. CDR3 sequence (DNA): TGTGCCAGCAGGGAGCGAAGCGGGGTAAATCAAGAGACCCAGTACTTC. Translation gives CASRERSGVNQETQYF.

This clonotype was detected a few times. The chain recombines TRBV5-5 with TRBJ1-4, with unresolved D. V lost 0 bases, J lost 8 bases, and 8 bases lay in between. The CDR3 has 13 amino acids. Germline loops: CDR1 SGHKS, CDR2 YYEKEE (reference sequence). The CDR3, as DNA: TGTGCCAGCAGCTTGGGGCTCAGGGAAAAACTGTTTTTT. Its protein is CASSLGLREKLFF.

The sample holds a few counts of this clonotype. Written as DNA, the CDR3 is TGTGCCAGCAGCTTCAGGTTGACAGGGGCCCACAATGAGCAGTTCTTC. Its protein product is CASSFRLTGAHNEQFF. The chain links TRBV5-8 to TRBJ2-1, with 8 bases fitting TRBD1. This CDR3 spans 16 amino acids. Looked up from germline, CDR1 is SGHTS and CDR2 is YDEGEE. Losses at the gene ends were 2 bases for V and 5 bases for J; bases not matched to a gene: 9.

This clonotype was found a few times. The genes are TRBV12-3 or TRBV12-4 and TRBJ2-2; 9 bases are shared with TRBD1. Trimming cost V 5 bases and J 4 bases; bases outside gene matches: 5. The CDR3 length is 15 residues. DNA for the CDR3: TGTGCCAGCAGTCCGGGACAGGGTATCACCGGGGAGCTGTTTTTT. Translation gives CASSPGQGITGELFF.

The sample holds many counts of this clonotype. The chain carries TRBV18 and TRBJ2-1; D remains unclear. The CDR3 spans 15 residues. The V gene's germline CDR1 is KGHSH and CDR2 LQKENI. V lost 0 bases, J lost 9 bases, and 15 bases lay in between. CDR3 loop: CASSPPTNERGEQFF. The DNA for the CDR3 is TGTGCCAGCTCACCACCGACCAACGAGCGCGGTGAGCAGTTCTTC.

Only a few counts were recorded for this clonotype. V and J are TRBV6-5 and TRBJ1-6; D not certain. Germline lookup yields CDR1 MNHEY and CDR2 SVGAGI. This CDR3 spans 12 amino acids. The V end was cut by 4 bases, the J end by 10 bases, with 8 bases between. The CDR3 sequence is CASSLGKSPLHF. CDR3 bases: TGTGCCAGCAGTTTGGGAAAATCACCCCTCCACTTT.

The CDR3 sequence is CASSLRKGSEAFF. The CDR3, as DNA: TGTGCCAGCAGTTTACGCAAGGGGAGTGAAGCTTTCTTT. This rearrangement joins TRBV12-3 or TRBV12-4 to TRBJ1-1, with D perhaps matching TRBD1 (5 bases). The CDR3 is 13 residues long. The V and J ends lost 2 bases and 7 bases respectively, with 11 bases between them.

The gene calls are TRBV7-9 and TRBJ1-3, with D perhaps matching TRBD1 (5 bases). Germline CDR1 reads SEHNR; CDR2 reads FQNEAQ (reference sequence). The V gene lost 5 bases and the J gene lost 1 base, with 21 bases spanning the gap. This CDR3 is built from 18 residues. The CDR3 region is CASSPGGTALESGNTIYF. In DNA, the CDR3 is TGTGCCAGCAGCCCCGGCGGGACGGCTCTGGAGTCTGGAAACACCATATATTTT. Drawing the rest from reference TRBV7-9 and TRBJ1-3, the complete variable domain is DTGVSQNPRHKITKRGQNVTFRCDPISEHNRLYWYRQTLGQGPEFLTYFQNEAQLEKSRLLSDRFSAERPKGSFSTLEIQRTEQGDSAMYLCASSPGGTALESGNTIYFGEGSWLTVV.

This clonotype occurred a few times. The J gene is TRBJ1-4, the V gene TRBV18, with 7 nucleotides matching TRBD1. The CDR3 is 15 residues long. Unmatched junction bases numbered 5, after V lost 4 bases and J lost 3 bases. From germline, CDR1 is KGHSH and CDR2 LQKENI. CDR3 loop: CASSRPGQPNEKLFF. The DNA of the CDR3 is TGTGCCAGCTCACGTCCGGGACAGCCTAATGAAAAACTGTTTTTT.

The table lists this clonotype with many counts. The chain recombines TRBV2 with TRBJ2-7, with TRBD1 as a possible D gene (7 bases). This CDR3 region has 14 residues. Germline CDR1 reads SNHLY; CDR2 reads FYNNEI. Between the trimmed V and J ends, which lost 4 bases and 6 bases, there was a span of 16 bases. The CDR3 here is CASSAAGGGSEQYV. CDR3 in DNA: TGTGCCAGCAGTGCGGCAGGGGGAGGAAGCGAGCAGTACGTC.

The table lists this clonotype with a few counts. V and J are TRBV5-1 and TRBJ1-2; D unresolved. The germline V gene has CDR1 SGHRS and CDR2 YFSETQ. V gave up 0 bases and J gave up 6 bases, with 12 bases separating them. The CDR3 has 14 amino acids. For the CDR3, the DNA is TGCGCCAGCAGCTTGGAACCAGGAAACCATGGCTACACCTTC. Protein sequence: CASSLEPGNHGYTF. Drawing the rest from reference TRBV5-1 and TRBJ1-2, the complete variable domain is KAGVTQTPRYLIKTRGQQVTLSCSPISGHRSVSWYQQTPGQGLQFLFEYFSETQRNKGNFPGRFSGRQFSNSRSEMNVSTLELGDSALYLCASSLEPGNHGYTFGSGTRLTVV.

This clonotype was found a few times. The J gene is TRBJ1-5, the V gene TRBV29-1; D might be TRBD1 (5 bases). The ends were cut back, 4 bases at V and 3 bases at J, with 10 bases in the middle. The CDR3 totals 13 residues. Germline loops: CDR1 SQVTM, CDR2 ANQGSEA. The CDR3: CSVGRDANQPQHF. The CDR3, as DNA: TGCAGCGTTGGCAGGGATGCCAATCAGCCCCAGCATTTT.

This clonotype was observed at least ten times. J is TRBJ2-3 and V is TRBV7-6; D may be TRBD1 (5 bases). The CDR3 runs to 16 residues. V was trimmed by 0 bases and J by 6 bases, leaving 16 bases between them. Germline CDR1 and CDR2: SGHVS and FNYEAQ. Here the CDR3 reads CASSLARRGPWDTQYF. In nucleotides, the CDR3 is TGTGCCAGCAGCTTAGCGCGTAGGGGCCCATGGGATACGCAGTATTTT.

The chain employs TRBV15 and TRBJ1-2; weak D call: TRBD1 (6 bases). V was clipped by 1 base and J by 5 bases, with 14 bases between them. This CDR3 is built from 15 residues. From germline, CDR1 is LNHNV and CDR2 YYDKDF (reference sequence). In nucleotides, the CDR3 is TGTGCCACCAGCAGAGTACAGGGAGGGGAGTATGGCTACACCTTC. Translating gives CATSRVQGGEYGYTF.

The chain uses TRBV6-1 and TRBJ2-5; D gene ambiguous. Trimming took 1 base from V and 2 from J, leaving 2 bases between them. Per the germline V gene, CDR1 is MNHNS and CDR2 is SASEGT. The CDR3 contains 12 residues. The CDR3 DNA sequence: TGTGCCAGCAGTGAAGGGCAAGAGACCCAGTACTTC. Its translation is CASSEGQETQYF.

This clonotype was detected many times. The chain recombines TRBV29-1 with TRBJ2-3, with 9 bases identical to TRBD1. The germline V gene encodes CDR1 SQVTM and CDR2 ANQGSEA. This CDR3 region has 15 residues. The J segment lost 6 bases and the V segment lost 7 bases, leaving 14 bases of the junction unmatched. The CDR3 loop is CSGIRDRVFGDTQYF. The CDR3 DNA sequence: TGCAGCGGAATCCGGGACAGGGTCTTTGGGGATACGCAGTATTTT.

A remark on this clonotype: An end of the junction does not agree with germline; a read error may underlie this. The chain employs TRBV12-5 and TRBJ2-3; the match to TRBD2 covers 8 bases. CDR1 is LGHNT, CDR2 FRNRAP, per germline. This CDR3 contains 15 residues. CDR3 sequence reads: CASGTGTRRLDTQFF. The CDR3 DNA is TGTGCTAGTGGCACGGGGACTAGAAGGTTAGATACGCAGTTTTTT.

Details on this clonotype: Germline and junction disagree at one end, which may indicate a read error. CDR3 nucleotide sequence: TGTGCCAGCGGCTTTGGGGCCAACGTCCTGACTTTC. It specifies CASGFGANVLTF. The chain combines TRBV7-9 with TRBJ2-6; D unresolved. The CDR3 has 12 residues. The germline gives CDR1 SEHNR, CDR2 FQNEAQ (reference sequence). Full variable domain (outside the CDR3, taken from reference TRBV7-9 and TRBJ2-6): DTGVSQNPRHKITKRGQNVTFRCDPISEHNRLYWYRQTLGQGPEFLTYFQNEAQLEKSRLLSDRFSAERPKGSFSTLEIQRTEQGDSAMYLCASGFGANVLTFGAGSRLTVL.

The V gene is TRBV5-1, the J gene TRBJ2-2; 8 bases are shared with TRBD1. This CDR3 contains 15 residues. The trim removed 5 bases at V and 6 bases at J, leaving 9 bases unmatched. Germline-derived CDR1 and CDR2 are SGHRS and YFSETQ. The CDR3 protein is CASRSGTGLPGELFF. The DNA of the CDR3 is TGCGCCAGCAGGTCCGGGACAGGATTACCCGGGGAGCTGTTTTTT.

This clonotype was seen many times. The chain joins TRBV11-2 to TRBJ2-5, with 7 bases matching TRBD2. V gave up 5 bases and J gave up 2 bases; unmatched junction bases: 2. The CDR3 totals 13 residues. The germline V gene has CDR1 SGHAT and CDR2 FQNNGV. The CDR3 bases are TGTGCCAGCAGCGCGGGACTACAAGAGACCCAGTACTTC. It encodes CASSAGLQETQYF.

The rearrangement uses TRBV4-1 and TRBJ2-4, with 10 bases aligning to TRBD1. From germline, CDR1 is MGHRA and CDR2 YSYEKL. This CDR3 is built from 15 residues. The trim removed 5 bases at V and 2 bases at J, leaving 3 bases unmatched. CDR3 DNA: TGCGCCAGCAGCAGGGGACAGGGGTCCAAAAACATTCAGTACTTC. It specifies CASSRGQGSKNIQYF.